The 2 T cell receptor beta chains below come from one sample, sequenced in a study of cytomegalovirus exposure and HLA in healthy donors. Measured with immunoSEQ multiplex PCR; TCRdb has only the in-frame clones, and not every one. Counted here are some 230,000 clones, about 93% occurring once; the ten biggest clones make up approximately 0.99%. The sequenced sample was PBMCs. The receptor source for this set is a woman younger than 30 in good health and CMV-seronegative.

The chain recombines TRBV5-1 with TRBJ2-5; 13 nucleotides align to TRBD2. Unmatched junction bases numbered 6, after V lost 2 bases and J lost 5 bases. Looked up from germline, CDR1 is SGHRS and CDR2 is YFSETQ. CDR3 size: 16 residues. CDR3 coding DNA: TGCGCCAGCAGCTTACGGACTAGCGGGAGCGGGGAGACCCAGTACTTC. Encoded protein: CASSLRTSGSGETQYF.

Only a few counts were recorded for this clone. This chain connects TRBV6-6 to TRBJ1-6; the D gene is possibly TRBD1 (5 bases). The CDR3 is made up of 14 amino acids. CDR1 is MNHNY and CDR2 is SVGAGI in the germline V gene (reference sequence). V was clipped by 0 bases and J by 11 bases, with 11 bases between them. The CDR3 loop reads CASSYSGDRAPLHF. In nucleotides, the CDR3 is TGTGCCAGCAGTTACTCAGGGGATCGCGCACCCCTCCACTTT.